This passage covers 18 T cell receptor beta chains from one sample sequenced in a study of shared clonotypes between healthy human individuals. It was CD45RO-negative cells, positively selected for CCR7, that made up naive CD8 cells, with terminally differentiated effector memory CD45RA+ cells excluded. Sequencing was performed with immunoSEQ multiplex PCR; in TCRdb, only in-frame clones are kept and a portion is missing. The sample gives roughly 2 million clones, approximately 94% of which show up once; roughly 1.1% is in the top ten. Sequenced sample: naive CD8+ T cells sorted from blood. All receptors derive from a man younger than 35 in good health.

This chain joins TRBV13 and TRBJ2-7; 11 bases align to TRBD2. This CDR3 has 15 residues. V shed 4 bases, J shed 1 base, and the junction held 3 bases outside the gene matches. CDR1 is PRHDT, CDR2 FYEKMQ, per germline (reference sequence). This CDR3 reads CASSSSGRSSYEQYF. The CDR3 nucleotides read TGTGCCAGCAGCTCTAGCGGGAGGAGTTCCTACGAGCAGTACTTC.

V is TRBV9 and J is TRBJ2-7; possible D gene TRBD2, 6 bases. The CDR3 extends over 15 amino acids. Trimming took 2 bases from V and 3 from J, leaving 15 bases between them. Germline CDR1 and CDR2: SGDLS and YYNGEE. The CDR3 DNA reads TGTGCCAGCAGCGTGGGCGGGAACCCAGGCTACGAGCAGTACTTC. Its translation: CASSVGGNPGYEQYF.

The chain links TRBV29-1 to TRBJ1-1; 8 nucleotides align to TRBD1. J lost 4 bases, V lost 2 bases, and 6 bases had no gene match. CDR3 size: 14 residues. Per germline, CDR1 SQVTM and CDR2 ANQGSEA. This CDR3 reads CSVEPTGGATEAFF. CDR3 nucleotides: TGCAGCGTTGAACCTACAGGGGGGGCCACTGAAGCTTTCTTT.

This rearrangement joins TRBV27 to TRBJ2-1; 12 bases are a match to TRBD1. The CDR3 is made up of 16 amino acids. The V gene end was trimmed by 2 bases and the J gene end by 6 bases; junction bases not matched to a gene: 5. Per germline, CDR1 MNHEY and CDR2 SMNVEV (reference sequence). The CDR3 DNA is TGTGCCAGCAGTTTAACGGGACAGGGGGCGTCCAATGAGCAGTTCTTC. Translated, it gives CASSLTGQGASNEQFF.

The chain carries TRBV28 and TRBJ2-1; D ambiguous. The CDR3 runs 15 residues. Germline-derived CDR1 and CDR2 are MDHEN and SYDVKM. Trimming stripped 3 bases from V and 8 bases from J, with 17 bases between. The CDR3 sequence is CASSFTAPIADEQFF. The CDR3 DNA sequence: TGTGCCAGCAGTTTCACAGCCCCAATCGCCGATGAGCAGTTCTTC.

V gene TRBV27 combines with J gene TRBJ1-5, with D possibly being TRBD1 (6 bases). The V end lost 2 bases, the J end lost 0 bases, and 11 bases lay between the germline ends. Germline V gene lookup returns CDR1 MNHEY and CDR2 SMNVEV (reference sequence). This CDR3 region has 16 residues. CDR3 nucleotide sequence: TGTGCCAGCAGTTTAGGGACACAATATAGCAATCAGCCCCAGCATTTT. Translated, it gives CASSLGTQYSNQPQHF.

Here the CDR3 DNA reads TGCGCCAGCAGCCAAGTAGCAGGAGAGAATCAGCCCCAGCATTTT. It yields the protein CASSQVAGENQPQHF. The V gene is TRBV4-1, the J gene TRBJ1-5, with no clear D. V was clipped by 1 base and J by 4 bases, with 11 bases between them. Per the germline V gene, CDR1 is MGHRA and CDR2 is YSYEKL. The CDR3 spans 15 residues.

The chain has TRBV5-1 and TRBJ1-2; 8 bases line up with TRBD1. The CDR3 has 14 residues. From germline, CDR1 is SGHRS and CDR2 YFSETQ. With 1 base clipped from V and 4 bases from J, the junction kept 3 bases outside the gene matches. DNA for the CDR3: TGCGCCAGCAGCTTGACAGGGGGTATCTATGGCTACACCTTC. Translating it yields CASSLTGGIYGYTF.

This chain uses TRBV27 with TRBJ1-4, with a possible D match to TRBD1 (6 bases). The V gene's germline CDR1 is MNHEY and CDR2 SMNVEV (reference sequence). The V and J ends lost 5 bases and 10 bases respectively, with 11 bases between them. There are 12 residues in the CDR3. In DNA, the CDR3 is TGTGCCAGCAGTGGCGGAGGGGGAAAACTGTTTTTT. Its protein is CASSGGGGKLFF.

This clone has only one observation. The V call is TRBV27, the J call TRBJ1-6; D uncertain. The CDR3 runs to 12 residues. Germline loops: CDR1 MNHEY, CDR2 SMNVEV (reference sequence). V shed 4 bases and J shed 10 bases, with 8 bases lying between them. DNA of the CDR3: TGTGCCAGCAGTTCCAACGGATCACCCCTCCACTTT. This encodes CASSSNGSPLHF.

This clone was seen only once. Other DNA sequences in the sample encode the same CDR3. The gene calls are TRBV19 and TRBJ1-5; 8 nucleotides agree with TRBD1. The ends lost 1 base at V and 1 base at J; junction bases unmatched: 0. This CDR3 spans 15 amino acids. Germline V lookup: CDR1 LNHDA, CDR2 SQIVND (reference sequence). CDR3 sequence reads: CASSIAGGSNQPQHF. The CDR3 nucleotides are TGTGCCAGTAGTATAGCAGGGGGCAGCAATCAGCCCCAGCATTTT. Supplemented by reference TRBV19 and TRBJ1-5, the full variable domain reads DGGITQSPKYLFRKEGQNVTLSCEQNLNHDAMYWYRQDPGQGLRLIYYSQIVNDFQKGDIAEGYSVSREKKESFPLTVTSAQKNPTAFYLCASSIAGGSNQPQHFGDGTRLSIL.

V and J are TRBV9 and TRBJ2-1; D not certain. The CDR3 length is 17 residues. Germline-derived CDR1 and CDR2 are SGDLS and YYNGEE. Trimming stripped 0 bases from V and 1 base from J, with 14 bases between. The CDR3 nucleotides are TGTGCCAGCAGCGTAGAAGGGTCTGCCCCGTCCTACAATGAGCAGTTCTTC. It encodes CASSVEGSAPSYNEQFF.

V usage is TRBV9 and J usage is TRBJ2-2; D remains ambiguous. Germline V gene lookup returns CDR1 SGDLS and CDR2 YYNGEE. The ends were cut back, 2 bases at V and 4 bases at J, with 9 bases in the middle. This CDR3 region has 14 residues. CDR3 coding DNA: TGTGCCAGCAGCGTCGCCATGGGCACCGGGGAGCTGTTTTTT. The encoded protein is CASSVAMGTGELFF.

V is TRBV7-8 and J is TRBJ1-5; D remains ambiguous. The germline V and J ends were trimmed by 1 base and 1 base, with 5 bases remaining between them. The length of the CDR3 is 14 residues. Germline-derived CDR1 and CDR2 are SGHVS and FQNEAQ. The CDR3 reads CASSLGASNQPQHF. The DNA of the CDR3 is TGTGCCAGCAGCTTAGGGGCGAGCAATCAGCCCCAGCATTTT.

The V and J genes are TRBV21-1 and TRBJ2-7; the table gives TRBD1 as D, unverified against the DNA. TRBV21-1 is an annotated pseudogene. The CDR3 consists of 16 residues. The CDR3 region is CASSTRTGENSYEQYF. CDR3 sequence (DNA): TGTGCCAGCAGCACTCGGACAGGGGAAAACTCCTACGAGCAGTACTTC.

This clone occurred once. The chain couples TRBV19 to TRBJ2-7, with 11 positions matching TRBD1. The V and J ends lost 7 bases and 6 bases, in that order; junction bases with no gene match: 5. The CDR3 is 13 residues long. The V gene's germline CDR1 is LNHDA and CDR2 SQIVND (reference sequence). CDR3 residues: CASTPGQGAEQYF. The CDR3, as DNA: TGTGCCAGTACCCCAGGACAGGGGGCCGAGCAGTACTTC.

A word on this clone: The sample holds other DNA sequences that translate to the same CDR3. This chain uses TRBV11-2 with TRBJ2-7; TRBD2 aligns across 8 bases. Trimming cost V 5 bases and J 3 bases; bases outside gene matches: 3. Looked up from germline, CDR1 is SGHAT and CDR2 is FQNNGV. The CDR3 runs to 13 residues. DNA of the CDR3: TGTGCCAGCAGCCCCGCGGGAGGCTACGAGCAGTACTTC. It specifies CASSPAGGYEQYF.

The J gene is TRBJ2-7, the V gene TRBV5-6, with a weak D call TRBD2 (5 bases). The CDR3 length is 14 residues. The germline CDR1 and CDR2 sequences are SGHDT and YYEEEE. V gave up 0 bases and J gave up 6 bases, with 13 bases separating them. The CDR3, as DNA: TGTGCCAGCAGCTTGGATGGCAGAGGGTCCGAGCAGTACTTC. Translated, it gives CASSLDGRGSEQYF.